A single sample is the source of the 13 T cell receptor beta chains below, sequenced in a study of cytomegalovirus exposure and HLA in healthy donors. Repertoires were generated with immunoSEQ multiplex PCR, while TCRdb's copy carries only in-frame clones and drops some. The data contain approximately 150,000 clones, roughly 86% of them singletons. What was sequenced was PBMCs. The receptors were gathered from a man between 18 and 29 years old in good health and CMV-seropositive.

V is TRBV29-1 and J is TRBJ2-3, with 8 bases fitting TRBD2. In germline, CDR1 is SQVTM, CDR2 ANQGSEA. This CDR3 is 18 amino acids long. Trimming cost V 4 bases and J 0 bases; bases outside gene matches: 15. CDR3 bases: TGCAGCGTTGTAGGGTTCGTAAAGCGGGAGACAAGCACAGATACGCAGTATTTT. Encoded protein: CSVVGFVKRETSTDTQYF.

The rearrangement joins TRBV9 to TRBJ2-7, with TRBD2 as a possible D gene (5 bases). CDR3 length: 15 residues. The ends were cut back, 4 bases at V and 0 bases at J, with 14 bases in the middle. Per the germline V gene, CDR1 is SGDLS and CDR2 is YYNGEE. CDR3 region: CASSPGGRSSYEQYF. In nucleotides, the CDR3 is TGTGCCAGCAGCCCCGGAGGCAGAAGCTCCTACGAGCAGTACTTC.

This chain connects TRBV9 to TRBJ1-1; no clear D gene. Germline CDR1 SGDLS, CDR2 YYNGEE. The CDR3 is 14 amino acids. V was trimmed by 4 bases and J by 1 base, leaving 11 bases between them. CDR3 amino acids: CASSPWTQNTEAFF. The CDR3 coding sequence is TGTGCCAGCAGCCCCTGGACTCAGAACACTGAAGCTTTCTTT.

This chain links TRBV29-1 with TRBJ2-1; TRBD1 agrees at 8 bases. Losses at the gene ends were 2 bases for V and 12 bases for J; bases not matched to a gene: 3. This CDR3 spans 11 amino acids. The germline CDR1 and CDR2 sequences are SQVTM and ANQGSEA. CDR3 bases: TGCAGCGTTGAACAGGGGGCAAGGCAGTTCTTC. As protein: CSVEQGARQFF.

This clone was seen just once. The chain has TRBV29-1 and TRBJ1-3, with 9 bases matching TRBD1. Germline values: CDR1 SQVTM, CDR2 ANQGSEA. This CDR3 is built from 17 residues. Trimming took 5 bases from V and 0 from J; bases not matched to a gene: 11. CDR3 in DNA: TGCAGCGTTTGGACAGGGGCCCGGGATGTCTCTGGAAACACCATATATTTT. Translation: CSVWTGARDVSGNTIYF.

V usage is TRBV6-5 and J usage is TRBJ1-1; D may be TRBD1 (5 bases). V gave up 7 bases and J gave up 1 base, with 10 bases separating them. Germline CDR1 MNHEY, CDR2 SVGAGI. This CDR3 comprises 13 residues. The CDR3 is CASIQGQNTEAFF. The CDR3 region has the DNA TGTGCCAGCATCCAGGGCCAGAACACTGAAGCTTTCTTT.

The rearrangement uses TRBV9 and TRBJ1-1; 7 bases align to TRBD1. Germline V gene lookup returns CDR1 SGDLS and CDR2 YYNGEE. This CDR3 is 14 amino acids long. V dropped 6 bases and J dropped 5; count of bases not matched to a gene: 10. The CDR3 spells CASKGGGIETEAFF. As DNA, the CDR3 is TGTGCCAGCAAAGGGGGCGGAATAGAAACTGAAGCTTTCTTT.

Here the CDR3 reads CASSLSGSSYNEQFF. CDR3 coding DNA: TGCGCCAGCAGCCTAAGCGGGAGCTCCTACAATGAGCAGTTCTTC. J is TRBJ2-1 and V is TRBV4-3, with TRBD2 matching over 8 bases. The ends lost 4 bases at V and 0 bases at J; junction bases unmatched: 2. CDR1 and CDR2 (germline): LGHNA, YSLEER. The length of the CDR3 is 15 residues.

The V gene is TRBV9, the J gene TRBJ2-1, with TRBD2 matching over 8 bases. The J segment lost 7 bases and the V segment lost 1 base, leaving 4 bases of the junction unmatched. In germline, CDR1 is SGDLS, CDR2 YYNGEE. The CDR3 has 14 amino acids. CDR3 DNA: TGTGCCAGCAGCGTATCGGGAGGGCAGAATGAGCAGTTCTTC. It is translated as CASSVSGGQNEQFF.

V is TRBV7-2 and J is TRBJ2-3, with 9 bases fitting TRBD2. The V gene end was trimmed by 2 bases and the J gene end by 3 bases; junction bases not matched to a gene: 9. The CDR3 runs 17 residues. The germline V gene has CDR1 SGHTA and CDR2 FQGNSA. CDR3: CASSLLGGGARTDTQYF. The CDR3 DNA reads TGTGCCAGCAGCTTACTAGGCGGGGGGGCCAGAACAGATACGCAGTATTTT.

The gene calls are TRBV7-2 and TRBJ1-2; weak D call: TRBD1 (6 bases). The CDR3 sequence is 13 residues long. Germline CDR1 is SGHTA and CDR2 is FQGNSA. Trimming shortened V by 5 bases and J by 4 bases, and 11 bases separated the two germline ends. The CDR3 is CASSLDRIYGYTF. The CDR3 DNA reads as TGTGCCAGCAGCCTAGACAGGATCTATGGCTACACCTTC.

The chain employs TRBV28 and TRBJ1-3; D is undetermined. Trimming shortened V by 7 bases and J by 3 bases, and 25 bases separated the two germline ends. The CDR3 has 18 residues. Germline V CDR1 and CDR2: MDHEN, SYDVKM. CDR3 in DNA: TGTGCCAGCACCCCTATTTTGGGCTCTCTGTCCAATGGAAACACCATATATTTT. Its translation is CASTPILGSLSNGNTIYF.

The chain has TRBV7-2 and TRBJ1-1, with TRBD1 matching 7 bases. Germline V gives CDR1 SGHTA, CDR2 FQGNSA. Trimming removed 3 bases from V and 6 bases from J; junction bases left unmatched: 7. This CDR3 is built from 14 residues. CDR3: CASSFDRVGSEAFF. DNA for the CDR3: TGTGCCAGCAGCTTCGACAGGGTGGGTTCTGAAGCTTTCTTT.